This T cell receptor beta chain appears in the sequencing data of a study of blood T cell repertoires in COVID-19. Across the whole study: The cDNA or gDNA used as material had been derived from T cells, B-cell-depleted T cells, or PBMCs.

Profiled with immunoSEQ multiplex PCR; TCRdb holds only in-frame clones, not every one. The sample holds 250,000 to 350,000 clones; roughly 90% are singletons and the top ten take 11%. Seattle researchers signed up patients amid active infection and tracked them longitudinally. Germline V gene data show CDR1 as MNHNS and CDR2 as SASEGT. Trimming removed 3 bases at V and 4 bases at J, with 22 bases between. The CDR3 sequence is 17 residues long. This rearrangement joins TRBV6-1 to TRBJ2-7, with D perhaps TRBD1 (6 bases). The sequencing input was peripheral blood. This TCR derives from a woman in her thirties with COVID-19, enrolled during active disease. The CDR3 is CASSDRDTPSWSYEQYF. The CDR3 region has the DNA TGTGCCAGCAGTGACCGGGACACCCCGTCTTGGTCATACGAGCAGTACTTC.